This T cell receptor (beta chain) is drawn from a study of CD8+CD57+ T cells in acquired aplastic anemia. Only patients with CD8+CD57+ cell expansion on flow cytometry were chosen for sequencing. This clonotype was observed many times. Using genomic DNA as the template, TCR beta VDJ and CDR3 profiling was carried out. TCRdb re-called the reads through MiXCR, storing one row per CDR3 protein. In the table there are under 200,000 distinct CDR3 sequences, roughly 48% of which are singletons. From germline, CDR1 is SGHKS and CDR2 YYEKEE (reference sequence). The CDR3 consists of 15 residues. The ends lost 1 base at V and 7 bases at J; junction bases unmatched: 9.

The chain combines TRBV5-5 with TRBJ1-2; TRBD1 agrees at 8 bases. The clonotype was recovered from a human donor with aplastic anemia. The sample was sorted CD4+, CD8+, or CD8+CD57+ T cells (not recorded which) from PBMCs. In DNA form, the CDR3 reads TGTGCCAGCAGCTTGTTAGGCAGGGGGCTAGGTGGCTACACCTTC. This sequence encodes CASSLLGRGLGGYTF. Drawing the rest from reference TRBV5-5 and TRBJ1-2, the complete variable domain is DAGVTQSPTHLIKTRGQQVTLRCSPISGHKSVSWYQQVLGQGPQFIFQYYEKEERGRGNFPDRFSARQFPNYSSELNVNALLLGDSALYLCASSLLGRGLGGYTFGSGTRLTVV.